This entry features one T cell receptor (beta chain) sequence. This record belongs to a study of T cells in tuberculosis. Clones were sequenced by immunoSEQ multiplex PCR, and TCRdb holds only the in-frame ones, with some missing. Among 25,000 to 35,000 clones, approximately 94% were seen once, and the ten largest hold more than 6.5%. CDR3 size: 12 residues. The V gene's germline CDR1 is ENHRY and CDR2 SYGVKD. The germline V and J ends were trimmed by 8 bases and 3 bases, with 11 bases remaining between them. The receptor comes from a donor between 10 and 35 years old with latent tuberculosis or without tuberculosis infection. Source material: PBMCs. The V call is TRBV10-3, the J call TRBJ2-7; D may be TRBD1 (6 bases). CDR3 coding DNA: TGTGCCATCGGGGACACAATCTACGAGCAGTACTTC. It translates to CAIGDTIYEQYF.